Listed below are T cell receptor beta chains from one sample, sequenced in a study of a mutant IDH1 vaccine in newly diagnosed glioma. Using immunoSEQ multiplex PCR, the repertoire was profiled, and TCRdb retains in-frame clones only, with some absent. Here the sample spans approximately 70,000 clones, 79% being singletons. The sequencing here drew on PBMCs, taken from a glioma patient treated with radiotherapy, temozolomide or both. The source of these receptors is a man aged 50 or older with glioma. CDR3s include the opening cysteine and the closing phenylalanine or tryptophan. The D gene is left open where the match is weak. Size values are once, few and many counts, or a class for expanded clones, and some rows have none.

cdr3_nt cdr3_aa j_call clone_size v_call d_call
TGTGCCACCAGCAGAGATACAAGTCTACCTGGCTACACCTTC CATSRDTSLPGYTF TRBJ1-2 NA TRBV15 NA
TGTGCCTGGGCCGGGACAGGGGACCAGCCCCAGCATTTT CAWAGTGDQPQHF TRBJ1-5 once TRBV30 TRBD1
TGTGCCAGTAGTATGGAAGTCTATGGCTACACCTTC CASSMEVYGYTF TRBJ1-2 NA TRBV19 NA
TGCGCCAGCAGCCAAGATTCCCAATCCACCTACGAGCAGTACTTC CASSQDSQSTYEQYF TRBJ2-7 NA TRBV4-3 NA
TGCGCCAGCAGCTGGGGGACCTTGGACTATGGCTACACCTTC CASSWGTLDYGYTF TRBJ1-2 NA TRBV5-1 NA
TGTGCCAGCGGACAGGGCGGGGACAATTCACCCCTCCACTTT CASGQGGDNSPLHF TRBJ1-6 many TRBV9 TRBD1
TGCGCCAGCAGCGCACCAGGGTCCTCGCATAATTCACCCCTCCACTTT CASSAPGSSHNSPLHF TRBJ1-6 NA TRBV5-1 NA
TGTGCCAGCAGCCCTCGGCTAGCAGCCTACAATGAGCAGTTCTTC CASSPRLAAYNEQFF TRBJ2-1 NA TRBV9 NA
TGCGCCAGCAGCTTGGGGGGCGGCGGCACCGGGGAGCTGTTTTTT CASSLGGGGTGELFF TRBJ2-2 once TRBV5-1 NA
TGTGCCAGCTCACCAGAGGGGACCCAGTACTTC CASSPEGTQYF TRBJ2-5 NA TRBV18 NA
TGTGCCAGCAGCTTAGAACTAGCGGGTGCAGAGACCCAGTACTTC CASSLELAGAETQYF TRBJ2-5 NA TRBV7-9 TRBD2
TGCGCCAGCAGCTTACAGGGGGGGCTCGGCGAGCAGTACTTC CASSLQGGLGEQYF TRBJ2-7 NA TRBV5-1 NA
TGTGCCAGCAGCCGTCGACTACTAGATGATCAGCCCCAGCATTTT CASSRRLLDDQPQHF TRBJ1-5 few TRBV4-2 NA
TGTGCCAGCAGGAAGCGGGAGGAGGCGGATACGCAGTATTTT CASRKREEADTQYF TRBJ2-3 NA TRBV6-1 TRBD2
TGTGCCAGCAGGAGGGAAGGTCTAGGCGGCTACACCTTC CASRREGLGGYTF TRBJ1-2 NA TRBV5-6 NA
TGTGCCTGGAGTCGGACAGGGAACACTGAAGCTTTCTTT CAWSRTGNTEAFF TRBJ1-1 NA TRBV30 TRBD1
TGTGCCAGCAGGGAGGTTAATCAGCCCCAGCATTTT CASREVNQPQHF TRBJ1-5 NA TRBV2 NA
TGTGCCAGCAGTGGGACAGCGGATTCACCCCTCCACTTT CASSGTADSPLHF TRBJ1-6 NA TRBV27 TRBD1
TGCGCCAGCAGCCAAACAACAGGGGTTGACACAGATACGCAGTATTTT CASSQTTGVDTDTQYF TRBJ2-3 NA TRBV4-3 TRBD1
TGTGCCAGCAGTTACTCCACAGGGAGAGAGGAAAAACTGTTTTTT CASSYSTGREEKLFF TRBJ1-4 NA TRBV6-6 NA
TGTGCCAGCAGGGGGGAGACCCAGTACTTC CASRGETQYF TRBJ2-5 few TRBV7-2 NA
TGTGCCAGCAGCCCGACAGGGCCCAGCTCCTACGAGCAGTACTTC CASSPTGPSSYEQYF TRBJ2-7 NA TRBV7-9 TRBD1
TGTGCCAGCAGCTCAACGCCCCAGGCGTATGAAAAACTGTTTTTT CASSSTPQAYEKLFF TRBJ1-4 NA TRBV9 NA
TGTGCCAGTAGTTTGGGCCGGACGAACACTGAAGCTTTCTTT CASSLGRTNTEAFF TRBJ1-1 NA TRBV19 NA
TGTGCCAGCAGCCAAGAGGGCGGGGAGGGGACCCAGTACTTC CASSQEGGEGTQYF TRBJ2-5 once TRBV4-2 TRBD2
TGTGCCAGCAGCTTGGCCGGGCAGCCCCAGCATTTT CASSLAGQPQHF TRBJ1-5 once TRBV5-6 NA
TGCGCCAGCAGCCAACTAGCGGGGGGGAACACCGGGGAGCTGTTTTTT CASSQLAGGNTGELFF TRBJ2-2 NA TRBV5-1 TRBD2
TGTGCCAGCAGCCCCGAGGGCAGTGAAGAGACCCAGTACTTC CASSPEGSEETQYF TRBJ2-5 once TRBV7-3 NA
TGTGCCAGCAGCTTGAAGGGGAACACTGAAGCTTTCTTT CASSLKGNTEAFF TRBJ1-1 NA TRBV5-5 NA
TGCAGCGTCTCCGGACAGGGGACCAAAAACATTCAGTACTTC CSVSGQGTKNIQYF TRBJ2-4 NA TRBV29-1 TRBD1
TGTGCCAGTAGTTACCAGGGGCCCAACTACAATGAGCAGTTCTTC CASSYQGPNYNEQFF TRBJ2-1 NA TRBV19 NA
TGTGCCTGGAGCGCAGGGTTTGAGGAGCTGTTTTTT CAWSAGFEELFF TRBJ2-2 NA TRBV30 NA
TGCGCCAGCAGCCAACAAGGGTACACTGAAGCTTTCTTT CASSQQGYTEAFF TRBJ1-1 NA TRBV4-1 NA
TGTGCCTGGGGGACAGGGCCTAATCAGCCCCAGCATTTT CAWGTGPNQPQHF TRBJ1-5 NA TRBV30 TRBD1
TGCAGCGTTGTTCGTGGGGAGGGGGTTACGCAGTATTTT CSVVRGEGVTQYF TRBJ2-3 NA TRBV29-1 NA
TGCGCCAGCAGCCCGGGGACAGGTTCCTACGAGCAGTACTTC CASSPGTGSYEQYF TRBJ2-7 NA TRBV5-1 TRBD1
TGCGCCAGCAGCTTGACGGGACAGCCTTACTACGAGCAGTACTTC CASSLTGQPYYEQYF TRBJ2-7 NA TRBV5-1 TRBD1
TGTGCCAGCAGCGTAGCCTTAAATAGGGGGCAGGCAACAGATACGCAGTATTTT CASSVALNRGQATDTQYF TRBJ2-3 NA TRBV9 TRBD1
TGCGCCAGCAGCTTCCAGACAGGGGCCGTAGATGAGCAGTTCTTC CASSFQTGAVDEQFF TRBJ2-1 NA TRBV5-1 TRBD1
TGTGCCACCAGCAGAGGACAGAGCATCTCCTACGAGCAGTACTTC CATSRGQSISYEQYF TRBJ2-7 NA TRBV15 NA
TGTGCCAGCAGTTTGGGACAGGCCGAGAGGGGCTACACCTTC CASSLGQAERGYTF TRBJ1-2 once TRBV27 TRBD1
TGTGCCAGCAGTTTAGAATCCGTGGGTCAGCCCCAGCATTTT CASSLESVGQPQHF TRBJ1-5 NA TRBV27 NA
TGTGCCAGCAGCTTCCCTCCGAACACTGAAGCTTTCTTT CASSFPPNTEAFF TRBJ1-1 NA TRBV7-2 NA
TGTGCCTGGAGCTTACGGGAAAAATCTGGGGCCAACGTCCTGACTTTC CAWSLREKSGANVLTF TRBJ2-6 NA TRBV30 NA
TGTGCCAGCTCACCAAGTTCAGGGGCCTACGAGCAGTACTTC CASSPSSGAYEQYF TRBJ2-7 NA TRBV18 NA
TGTGCCATCAGGGGGGACTCTGGGGCCAACGTCCTGACTTTC CAIRGDSGANVLTF TRBJ2-6 NA TRBV10-3 NA
TGCAGCGCCCAACGAGGCCCCGGTGGGACTGAAGCTTTCTTT CSAQRGPGGTEAFF TRBJ1-1 NA TRBV29-1 NA
TGCGCCAGCAGCCAATCCGACAGGGGGTTTGGGGCCAAAAACATTCAGTACTTC CASSQSDRGFGAKNIQYF TRBJ2-4 NA TRBV4-3 TRBD1
TGTGCCAGCAGCTTGGCCCCAGGGGTGAACACTGAAGCTTTCTTT CASSLAPGVNTEAFF TRBJ1-1 NA TRBV5-4 NA
TGTGCCAGCAGCTTAGTCGGGGGTAATCAGCCCCAGCATTTT CASSLVGGNQPQHF TRBJ1-5 NA TRBV7-8 NA
TGTGCCAGCACATCACAGGGGGTCCCCACAGATACGCAGTATTTT CASTSQGVPTDTQYF TRBJ2-3 once TRBV2 TRBD1
TGTGCCAGCAAGGGCAGGGGGCAAGATCAGCCCCAGCATTTT CASKGRGQDQPQHF TRBJ1-5 NA TRBV6-5 TRBD1
TGTGCCAGCAGTTTAACCCCAACGGGGTACTACGAGCAGTACTTC CASSLTPTGYYEQYF TRBJ2-7 NA TRBV7-3 NA
TGTGCCAGCAGCTTACCAGGGGCAACTAATGAAAAACTGTTTTTT CASSLPGATNEKLFF TRBJ1-4 NA TRBV5-4 NA
TGTGCCAGCAACCTTCCAGGGGGCACTGAAGCTTTCTTT CASNLPGGTEAFF TRBJ1-1 once TRBV7-9 TRBD1